Here is one T cell receptor (beta chain) with its context. The sample is drawn from a study of blood T cell repertoires in COVID-19. Study-level information: The cDNA or gDNA used as material had been derived from T cells, B-cell-depleted T cells, or PBMCs.

Seattle's cohort entered during active infection and was followed longitudinally. Per the study methods: By means of reference gene primer amplification, nucleated cell counts were estimated. Here immunoSEQ multiplex PCR was the method, and the copy in TCRdb shows in-frame clones only, minus some. V, J and clone size are taken as reported in that table, and D and trimming were inferred from the DNA itself. Of about 45,000 clones listed, approximately 90% were seen once; the top ten hold around 0.37%. This TCR was recovered from a man between 50 and 59 years old with COVID-19, enrolled during active disease. Material for sequencing was peripheral blood.

CDR3 bases: TGTGCCAGTAGTGGGGGGTTTTTCAGCAATCAGCCCCAGCATTTT. The encoded protein is CASSGGFFSNQPQHF. The rearrangement joins TRBV19 to TRBJ1-5; D might be TRBD1 (5 bases). The ends were cut back, 5 bases at V and 1 base at J, with 12 bases in the middle. The germline CDR1 and CDR2 sequences are LNHDA and SQIVND (reference sequence). The CDR3 loop spans 15 amino acids.